This T cell receptor beta chain was identified in a study of blood T cells in healthy people across ages. Study results and caveats: Both naive CD4+ cell counts and diversity were greater in long-lived donors than in aged donors.

Each of the donors had approximately 10 milliliters of peripheral blood drawn into EDTA-treated Vacutainer tubes. About this clonotype itself: Its antigen is currently unknown.

Sample-barcoded 5' priming and a J-beta primer mix drove a second PCR of 7 to 11 cycles. TCRdb ran MiXCR on the 5' RACE reads and lists one entry per CDR3 protein. Of roughly 800,000 distinct CDR3 sequences in the sample, about 55% were seen once. With 5 bases removed from V and 13 bases from J, the gap between germline ends came to 21 bases. This CDR3 has 13 amino acids. Germline values: CDR1 SQVTM, CDR2 ANQGSEA. This receptor was obtained from a man older than 75 in good health. The sequenced sample was blood. The chain couples TRBV29-1 to TRBJ2-1; D possibly matches TRBD1 or TRBD2 (6 bases each). Here the CDR3 reads CSVTLGGQETQFF. As DNA, the CDR3 is TGCAGCGTTACCCTCGGGGGACAAGAGACCCAGTTCTTC.